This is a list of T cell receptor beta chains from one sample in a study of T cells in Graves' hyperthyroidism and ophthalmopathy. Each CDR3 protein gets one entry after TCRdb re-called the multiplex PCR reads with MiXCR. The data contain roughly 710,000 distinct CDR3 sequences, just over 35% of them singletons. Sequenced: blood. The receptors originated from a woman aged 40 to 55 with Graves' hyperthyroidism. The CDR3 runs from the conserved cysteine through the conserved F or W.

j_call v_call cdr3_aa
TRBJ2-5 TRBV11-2 CASSSWSSGSETQYF
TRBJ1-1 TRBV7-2 CASSSQGVHTEAFF
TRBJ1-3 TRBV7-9 CASRHDRSSGNTIYF
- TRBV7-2 CASSSRAGGDNEQFF
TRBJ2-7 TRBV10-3 CAITQGEQYF
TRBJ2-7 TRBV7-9 CASSLEWWRAHEQYF
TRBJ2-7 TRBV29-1 CSVDDGGGYEQYF
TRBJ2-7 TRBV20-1 CSAPNWTSGSYEQYF
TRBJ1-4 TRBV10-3 CAIRRDRLIREKLFF
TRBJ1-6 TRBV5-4 CASRNVGGDSPLHF
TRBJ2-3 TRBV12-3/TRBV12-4 CASSFSGFTDTQYF
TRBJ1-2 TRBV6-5 CASSDRVYGYTF
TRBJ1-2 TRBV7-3 CASSRPRDPNYGYTF
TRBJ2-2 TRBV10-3 CASSYSPTGTFTNTGELFF
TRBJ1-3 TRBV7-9 CASRAEGSSGNTIYF
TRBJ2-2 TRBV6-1 CASGMAGGASTGELFF
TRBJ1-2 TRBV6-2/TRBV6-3 CASSYRQGGRGYTF
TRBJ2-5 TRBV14 CASSSWGAPLQETQYF
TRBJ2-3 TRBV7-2 CASSLDAGRTDTQYF
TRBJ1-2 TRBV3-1 CASSRSDRVLAGYTF
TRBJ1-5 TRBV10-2 CASGQPGNQPQHF
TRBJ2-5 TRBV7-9 CASSANRGPWETQYF
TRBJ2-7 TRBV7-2 CASSLVAGEYEQYF
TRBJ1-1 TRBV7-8 CASSFWSTEAFF
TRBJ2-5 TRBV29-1 CSVGGVERGPQYF
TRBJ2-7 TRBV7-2 CASSLDPGLAYEQYF
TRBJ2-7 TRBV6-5 CASSGRAGDRIRNEQHF
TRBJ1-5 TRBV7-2 CASSLAGRQPQHF
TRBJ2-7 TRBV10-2 CASRADSEQYF
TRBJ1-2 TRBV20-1 CSASPLANYGCTF
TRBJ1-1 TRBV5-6 CASSTGSFLTFF
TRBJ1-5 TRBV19 CASSLGIGEPQHF
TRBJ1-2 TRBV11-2 CASSLYRDPGYGYTF
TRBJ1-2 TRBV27 CASSPLGTGRGYTF
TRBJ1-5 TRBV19 CASSGYDGTGEQPQHF
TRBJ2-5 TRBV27 CASRTSGEAQYF
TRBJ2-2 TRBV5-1 CASSVSRAGELFF
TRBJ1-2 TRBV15 CATSRDRDRESMGYTF
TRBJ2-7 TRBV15 CATSREAEGSGYEQYF
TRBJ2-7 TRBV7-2 CASSLLTGTSRFGQYF
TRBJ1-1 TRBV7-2 CASTYFGGTEAFF
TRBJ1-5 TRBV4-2 CASSPDVGQGNQPQHF
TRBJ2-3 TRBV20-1 CSASTPGTTDTQYF
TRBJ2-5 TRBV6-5 CASSFDRGPKETQYF
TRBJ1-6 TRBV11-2 CASSLEGVTLHF
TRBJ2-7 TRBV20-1 CSARDLRSVSYEQYF
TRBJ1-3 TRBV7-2 CASSTLGVAGNTIYF
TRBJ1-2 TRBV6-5 CASSYGGQGNGYTF
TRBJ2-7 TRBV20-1 CSARGQPYEQYF
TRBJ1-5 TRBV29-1 CSAGTGLEPQHF
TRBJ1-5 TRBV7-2 CASSLARGKGQPQHF
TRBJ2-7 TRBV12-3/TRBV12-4 CASSPGTSGYSYEQYF
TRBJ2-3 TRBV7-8 CASSTRLAGVTDTQYF
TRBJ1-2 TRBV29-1 CSVALGAREDGYTF
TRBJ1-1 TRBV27 CASSSSQGLNTEAFF
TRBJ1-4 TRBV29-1 CSVISGTGENEKLFF
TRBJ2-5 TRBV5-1 CASSLGTGWDQETQYF
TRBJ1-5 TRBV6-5 CASRGIRLDQPQHF
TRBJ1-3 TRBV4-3 CASSQNPVTGGLHTIYF
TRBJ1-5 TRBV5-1 CAPWRDPGPSNQPQHF